This paragraph reports one T cell receptor (beta chain). Its antigen remains unidentified. The sample holds no much larger clone one base away, and base qualities are not on file. The library was produced with the immunoSEQ multiplex PCR assay. For the multiplex PCR, a mixture combining 60 forward primers for TCR Vbeta segments and 13 reverse primers for TCR Jbeta segments was used. A multiplex PCR assay on genomic DNA amplified the CDR3 region of rearranged TCR beta genes. Amplified TCR beta libraries were sequenced as 87-base-pair reads on the Illumina HiSeq System. From the authors' description of their analysis: A later analysis tallied about 77 million unique TCR beta chains across the 600 to 700 repertoires, and 10 million to 11 million of those chains were shared by two or more donors. Raw reads were error-corrected and collapsed into unique sequences by a nearest-neighbor algorithm in which closely related sequences were merged to remove PCR and sequencing errors. V, D and J gene segments were assigned by aligning CDR3 sequences to IMGT reference sequences. Each retained sequence needed at least a six-nucleotide match to both a V gene segment and a J gene segment. A rearrangement was called productive if the CDR3 had no stop codons and remained in frame with V and J, and every other rearrangement was called non-productive. CDR3 was defined according to IMGT convention as the region running from the second conserved V-encoded cysteine to the conserved J-encoded phenylalanine. The earlier analysis of 450 to 750 of the donors excluded any sequence lacking an unambiguous match to a single V gene segment. In an earlier analysis of approximately 560 of the donors, a V segment was called functional when productive rearrangements were above 56.7%, and segregating when the standard deviation between donors exceeded 5%. To diagnose cytomegalovirus status from the catalog of TCR beta chain sequences, a statistical classification framework was built. V and J gene assignment, in a later analysis, came from comparing TCR nucleotide sequences with IMGT/GENE-DB human TR gene sequences. A later analysis assigned CDR3 sequences and most-parsimonious VDJ recombination scenarios with the TCRdist pipeline. In a later analysis, each TCR beta chain was defined by its CDR3 amino acid sequence together with its V-gene family, and reads lacking a unique V-gene family were excluded. As a way to deal with suspected cross-contamination and a sequencing artifact, a later analysis dropped approximately 570 nucleotide sequences that were highly shared and had low generation probability. In a later analysis, a clonal expansion index was calculated for each public chain from normalized within-repertoire ranks of inferred template counts. In a later analysis, generation probabilities were computed using a VDJ recombination model fitted to out-of-frame rearrangements, and the results were checked against IGoR. A later analysis scored TCR-TCR, TCR-HLA and TCR-CMV co-occurrence with hypergeometric tests, applying a repertoire-size bias correction to TCR pairs. A later analysis estimated false discovery rates by permuting HLA or CMV assignments 20 times. In a later analysis, co-occurring TCRs were grouped using DBSCAN, and TCRdist sequence similarity was added for clustering within HLA-allele-positive subsets. Repertoires with fewer than 30,000 or more than 120,000 public chains were left out of co-occurrence clustering, as were five repertoires with anomalous nucleotide sharing. The immuneACCESS repertoire file appears here via TCRdb, limited to in-frame rearrangements. These files lack a portion of the clones; in checked studies, under half of the deficit traces to unresolved V genes, and the cause of the others is not known. The DNA was the basis for D and trimming; V, J and clone size are from that table. Within this sample are approximately 180,000 clones, with approximately 70% of them counted one time only. Less than 2% of the sample belongs to the ten largest clones.

The entry originates in a study of cytomegalovirus exposure and HLA in healthy donors (dated by TCRdb to the late 2010s). Describing the broader study: In an earlier analysis of fewer than 750 of the donors, 276 Gb of sequence data and 90 million to 120 million unique TCR beta sequences from about 190 million T cells were reported. Among some 410 genotyped donors of the cohort, an average of roughly 240,000 unique TCR beta nucleotide sequences were sequenced per donor, 15% to 20% of them non-productive. A later genetic analysis used genome-wide SNP genotypes for about 60% of the roughly 700 donors, treating that subset as a discovery cohort. In a later analysis, previously published TCR beta repertoires from 670 or so donors were re-analyzed and high-resolution HLA genotyping was added so that TCR occurrence patterns could be studied. In the later analysis, no new phenotypic data were used to find candidate immune exposures; instead, reliance was placed on TCR beta sequences and their occurrence across donors. All discovery cohort repertoires had been generated on a single sequencing platform. An earlier analysis of fewer than 700 of the donors applied high-throughput TCR beta sequencing to assess whether each TCR beta V gene segment acted as functional or pseudogenic. The study combined high-throughput TCR immunosequencing, statistical association of individual TCRs with disease status, and machine learning to predict cytomegalovirus infection status. Both class I and class II loci were covered by HLA typing, at four-digit resolution. Several DR-DQ haplotypes were treated as single units for association and clustering because of strong linkage in the cohort. Besides the first cohort of more than 650 subjects, a separate validation cohort made up of 95 to 150 different subjects was used. An early release covering about 600 HLA-typed donors comprised about 300 gigabases of sequencing data and 65 million to 100 million unique TCR sequences. The genetic ancestry cluster associated with self-reported Caucasian donors included 80% to 90% of the approximately 400 genotyped donors. Using immunosequencing, the study profiled T cell repertoires from about 620 subjects and related those repertoires to cytomegalovirus serostatus. The aim of the study was to test whether cataloging public T cell receptors could identify signatures of past pathogen exposure. Typing coverage varied by locus: about 629-630 donors for A, B, C, DRB1 and DQB1; more than 500 for DQA1; over 600 for DPA1; roughly 450 for DPB1. Alongside the repertoire data, information on donor age, sex, ethnicity and CMV serostatus was compiled.

The germline V gene (reference sequence) supplies CDR1 SGHNT and CDR2 YYREEE. Counted from cysteine to phenylalanine, this CDR3 has 17 amino acids. Just the 51-base CDR3 DNA is kept, in frame starting at base 1. The V end gives up 3 bases and the J end 0 bases, leaving 9 bases in the junction not matched to a gene. The cohort comprised approximately 700 healthy bone marrow donors. At the time of sampling, all cohort members were nominally healthy, though unrecorded immune exposures were likely present. The donor tested CMV seronegative and was one of the 352 seronegative cohort members. A peripheral blood sample was collected from each donor, and TCR beta sequencing was performed on peripheral blood mononuclear cells. Genomic DNA was extracted from the blood cell samples with the Qiagen DNeasy Blood Extraction Kit. Findings and caveats that apply to the study as a whole: The cohort was sequenced for TCR beta chains only, and without alpha or paired-chain data the features that could be detected were limited. In a later analysis, more than 15,000 TCR beta sequences were associated with specific HLA alleles at a false discovery rate of 0.05. Compared with the approximately 700-donor mean, donors in an Asian-associated ancestry cluster had fewer N-insertions in productive TCRs, according to a later genetic analysis. Because counts were too low, roughly 17 rarely observed V segments, including chromosome 9 orphons, were left out of the earlier analysis of a few hundred of the donors. A later genetic analysis associated a missense DCLRE1C variant with V-gene and J-gene trimming of TCR beta chains, and an independent cohort replicated the association. According to a later analysis, TCR association rates differed among HLA loci, with DRB1 alleles showing the most associated TCRs and HLA-C alleles showing the fewest. Most CMV-associated TCR beta chains appeared to be HLA-restricted in a later analysis, and the HLA associations seemed to be driven largely by CMV exposure. A cluster of highly shared sequence variants was judged likely to represent a technical artifact of the sequencing pipeline. Roughly uniform sequencing depth across donors was assumed in presence/absence analyses, although this assumption may not hold. The study gave a list of about 170 TCR beta chains associated with cytomegalovirus. Cytomegalovirus status was reported to be diagnosed by the classifier with high specificity and sensitivity in both the original and validation cohorts. When HLA alleles, especially DR and DQ, strongly co-occurred, TCR associations were difficult to assign to individual alleles. Across donors, most TCR sequences were observed very rarely, whereas some public TCRs were present in many individuals. Several of the top co-occurrence clusters appeared to be linked to parvovirus B19, influenza, CMV and Epstein-Barr virus, according to a later analysis. The 87-base-pair reads could not distinguish some IMGT-functional V segments, including TRBV6-2 and TRBV6-3, so those segments were excluded. In an earlier analysis of over 550 of the donors, most TCR beta V segments were observed in productive rearrangements about 90% or about 30% of the time, broadly matching IMGT annotations. Because HLA typing was unavailable for some donors at each locus, only the typed subset was used in association tests. A further reported finding was that TCR beta sequences accurately predicted the HLA-A and HLA-B alleles for most subjects in the first cohort. Correlated functional status among segregating V segments might reflect linkage disequilibrium, but an unknown experimental factor could not be ruled out. Compared with equally common non-associated chains, HLA-associated TCR beta chains in a later analysis were more clonally expanded and had lower generation probabilities. The authors suggested that the approach could potentially be extended to other disease states and immunological phenotypes. In vitro tests confirmed that a few of the cytomegalovirus-associated TCR beta chains recognize cytomegalovirus antigens. For the cohort, immune exposure information was limited to CMV serostatus.

The source material was PBMCs. This sequence originates from a woman aged 25 to 39 in good health and CMV-seronegative. Here the chain combines TRBV5-4 and TRBJ2-7; the junction holds 10 bases that match TRBD2. The nucleotides are TGTGCCAGCAGCTCTGGGACTAGCGAGCTTTCCTCCTACGAGCAGTACTTC. It specifies CASSSGTSELSSYEQYF.